A single sample gave rise to the 28 T cell receptor beta chains below, sequenced in a study of blood T cell repertoires in COVID-19. Method: immunoSEQ multiplex PCR; TCRdb's copy keeps in-frame clones and lacks some. This sample has some 68,000 clones; about 90% occur once, and the top ten carry around 3.7%. Sample: peripheral blood. The receptor source for this set is a woman aged 45-60 years with COVID-19, enrolled during active disease.

J is TRBJ2-1 and V is TRBV6-2 or TRBV6-3; D ambiguous. V was trimmed by 4 bases and J by 6 bases, leaving 10 bases between them. Looked up from germline, CDR1 is MNHEY and CDR2 is SVGEGT. The CDR3 sequence is 13 residues long. CDR3 residues: CASSLIRSNEQFF. The CDR3 bases are TGTGCCAGCAGTTTAATTAGGAGCAATGAGCAGTTCTTC.

This chain joins TRBV11-3 and TRBJ1-1; D gene ambiguous. Germline CDR1 SGHNT, CDR2 YENEEA. The CDR3 contains 16 residues. The ends were cut back, 1 base at V and 5 bases at J, with 17 bases in the middle. The CDR3 sequence is CASSLGGFKGSTEAFF. CDR3 nucleotides: TGTGCCAGCAGCTTAGGAGGGTTTAAGGGATCGACTGAAGCTTTCTTT.

The chain couples TRBV4-1 to TRBJ2-7, with D perhaps matching TRBD2 (5 bases). V was shortened by 1 base and J by 5 bases, with 12 bases between the two germline ends. Germline loops: CDR1 MGHRA, CDR2 YSYEKL. The CDR3 totals 14 residues. The CDR3 here is CASSQASLAHEQYF. As DNA, the CDR3 is TGCGCCAGCAGCCAAGCTAGCCTAGCCCACGAGCAGTACTTC.

This clone was observed a handful of times. This sequence joins TRBV7-2 and TRBJ2-7; the match to TRBD2 covers 13 bases. The germline CDR1 and CDR2 sequences are SGHTA and FQGNSA. This CDR3 is built from 17 residues. J gave up 4 bases and V 4 bases, and 10 bases lay outside the gene matches. The CDR3 bases are TGTGCCAGCAGCTCCGGGACTAGCGGGATGTCTGTTTACGAGCAGTACTTC. This codes for CASSSGTSGMSVYEQYF.

This clone was observed a few times. The chain couples TRBV15 to TRBJ1-5; D remains unclear. CDR1 is LNHNV and CDR2 is YYDKDF in the germline V gene (reference sequence). Deletions cut 3 bases from V and 3 bases from J, with 9 bases between. The CDR3 sequence is 14 residues long. The CDR3 loop reads CATSSLDINQPQHF. The CDR3, as DNA: TGTGCCACCAGCAGCCTAGATATCAATCAGCCCCAGCATTTT.

This clone was observed a few times. The chain couples TRBV20-1 to TRBJ1-5, with unresolved D. Trimming took 3 bases from V and 4 from J, leaving 13 bases between them. The germline V gene encodes CDR1 DFQATT and CDR2 SNEGSKA (reference sequence). CDR3 length equals 14 residues. In DNA, the CDR3 is TGCAGTGCTAGTCTCGCGACGGGGAATCAGCCCCAGCATTTT. Translated: CSASLATGNQPQHF.

This chain links TRBV10-2 with TRBJ1-1, with D perhaps TRBD1 (6 bases). The V end was cut by 6 bases, the J end by 0 bases, with 14 bases between. CDR1 and CDR2 from the germline V gene are WSHSY and SAAADI. The CDR3 has 15 amino acids. CDR3 coding DNA: TGCGCCAGCAGGGACAACAGGGTTATGAACACTGAAGCTTTCTTT. This sequence encodes CASRDNRVMNTEAFF.

V usage is TRBV10-3 and J usage is TRBJ1-2; 7 nucleotides match TRBD1. The germline CDR1 and CDR2 sequences are ENHRY and SYGVKD. The CDR3 length is 14 residues. Unmatched junction bases numbered 9, after V lost 3 bases and J lost 8 bases. The CDR3 DNA reads as TGTGCCATCAGTGAAATTCAAGGGGGCCACGGCTACACCTTC. Residues: CAISEIQGGHGYTF.

V and J are TRBV7-9 and TRBJ1-1; D possibly corresponds to TRBD1 (5 bases). Trimming took off 1 base at V and 5 bases at J, with 11 bases between the two ends. The CDR3 sequence is 14 residues long. Germline V gene data show CDR1 as SEHNR and CDR2 as FQNEAQ (reference sequence). The CDR3 spells CASSLEGEGTEAFF. CDR3 bases: TGTGCCAGCAGCTTAGAAGGGGAGGGAACTGAAGCTTTCTTT.

This CDR3 is CASSLPDGGEQYF. CDR3 coding DNA: TGTGCCAGCAGTTTACCCGACGGCGGAGAGCAGTACTTC. J is TRBJ2-7 and V is TRBV28; D uncertain. The CDR3 is 13 amino acids. Germline CDR1 is MDHEN and CDR2 is SYDVKM. The V end lost 2 bases, the J end lost 7 bases, and 12 bases lay between the germline ends.

The chain recombines TRBV7-3 with TRBJ2-3, with 11 bases that match TRBD2. The length of the CDR3 is 14 residues. Germline CDR1 and CDR2: SGHTA and FQGTGA. Trimming cost V 5 bases and J 4 bases; bases outside gene matches: 2. The CDR3 nucleotides read TGTGCCAGCAGCCCGGGACTAGCGGCAGATACGCAGTATTTT. Protein: CASSPGLAADTQYF.

This chain connects TRBV5-1 to TRBJ2-3, with 7 bases identical to TRBD2. The J segment lost 0 bases and the V segment lost 0 bases, leaving 7 bases of the junction unmatched. This CDR3 contains 17 residues. Germline V lookup: CDR1 SGHRS, CDR2 YFSETQ. The CDR3 bases are TGCGCCAGCAGCTTGGAAGGCGGGGGTCCTAGCACAGATACGCAGTATTTT. Protein sequence: CASSLEGGGPSTDTQYF.

The V call is TRBV11-2, the J call TRBJ1-1; possibly TRBD1 for D (6 bases). CDR3 size: 19 residues. V was cut by 6 bases and J by 1 base, with 27 bases left in between. Germline CDR1 reads SGHAT; CDR2 reads FQNNGV. The CDR3 here is CASRRGTLLTSGTNTEAFF. The CDR3 DNA reads TGTGCCAGCAGACGAGGGACACTACTCACAAGCGGGACGAACACTGAAGCTTTCTTT.

The chain carries TRBV10-3 and TRBJ2-2; the D gene is possibly TRBD2 (7 bases). Germline V gene data show CDR1 as ENHRY and CDR2 as SYGVKD. Trimming removed 4 bases from V and 0 bases from J, with 15 bases in between. CDR3 length: 17 residues. The CDR3 region has the DNA TGTGCCATCAGTGTTTTGGGGGGGCCCTCGAACACCGGGGAGCTGTTTTTT. Its protein is CAISVLGGPSNTGELFF.

The rearrangement joins TRBV19 to TRBJ2-1; 9 nucleotides match TRBD1. The CDR3 extends over 16 amino acids. The V gene end was trimmed by 7 bases and the J gene end by 3 bases; junction bases not matched to a gene: 10. Per the germline V gene, CDR1 is LNHDA and CDR2 is SQIVND (reference sequence). CDR3 nucleotides: TGTGCCAGTACCCTTACCGGGACAGGGCACTACAATGAGCAGTTCTTC. It yields the protein CASTLTGTGHYNEQFF.

This chain connects TRBV5-1 to TRBJ1-2; no definite D call. This CDR3 has 16 residues. Germline V CDR1 and CDR2: SGHRS, YFSETQ. V was cut by 0 bases and J by 1 base, with 13 bases left in between. This chain's CDR3 is CASSLGSQDFNYGYTF. DNA for the CDR3: TGCGCCAGCAGCTTGGGTTCACAAGACTTTAACTATGGCTACACCTTC.

The V and J genes are TRBV28 and TRBJ2-2, with D tentatively TRBD1 (5 bases). Germline V gene sequence: CDR1 MDHEN, CDR2 SYDVKM. The V gene lost 3 bases and the J gene lost 0 bases, with 11 bases spanning the gap. The length of the CDR3 is 16 residues. CDR3 in DNA: TGTGCCAGCAGTTTGGCGCGGACACCGAACACCGGGGAGCTGTTTTTT. Translating it yields CASSLARTPNTGELFF.

DNA for the CDR3: TGTGCCATCAAACCAGGGCCCTACGAGCAGTACTTC. Translation: CAIKPGPYEQYF. The chain links TRBV10-3 to TRBJ2-7; a weak D match, TRBD1 (5 bases). The CDR3 contains 12 residues. Germline V gene data show CDR1 as ENHRY and CDR2 as SYGVKD. V lost 7 bases and J lost 2, with 9 bases in between.

The rearrangement uses TRBV5-3 and TRBJ2-1; D may be TRBD1 (6 bases). TRBV5-3 is an ORF, and what it does is uncertain. V shed 9 bases and J shed 9 bases, with 13 bases lying between them. The CDR3 is 11 amino acids. CDR3 sequence reads: CAMLQGFEQFF. The CDR3 bases are TGTGCCATGCTCCAGGGGTTTGAGCAGTTCTTC.

The chain has TRBV29-1 and TRBJ1-3, with D possibly being TRBD1 (5 bases). CDR3 length: 16 amino acids. Germline loops: CDR1 SQVTM, CDR2 ANQGSEA. V gave up 3 bases and J gave up 4 bases, with 19 bases separating them. The CDR3 DNA is TGCAGCGTTGAGATTAGAGGCCGCCGGGGGGGAAACACCATATATTTT. Amino acids: CSVEIRGRRGGNTIYF.

This chain uses TRBV27 with TRBJ2-3; no clear D gene. Germline V gene data show CDR1 as MNHEY and CDR2 as SMNVEV (reference sequence). The CDR3 runs to 14 residues. Trimming stripped 0 bases from V and 0 bases from J, with 4 bases between. CDR3 sequence reads: CASSLSASTDTQYF. In DNA, the CDR3 is TGTGCCAGCAGTTTATCGGCCAGCACAGATACGCAGTATTTT.

The V call is TRBV28, the J call TRBJ1-2, with D maybe TRBD1 (5 bases). V was pared by 7 bases and J by 2 bases, with 26 bases between. The CDR3 has 18 residues. Germline V gives CDR1 MDHEN, CDR2 SYDVKM. The CDR3 here is CASTLRVRRSGANYGYTF. CDR3 in DNA: TGTGCCAGCACCCTCAGGGTACGTCGTTCGGGAGCCAACTATGGCTACACCTTC.

The DNA of the CDR3 is TGTGCCAGCAGCTCACGATTAGACAGGGGGGAGACCCAGTACTTC. As protein: CASSSRLDRGETQYF. The chain carries TRBV11-3 and TRBJ2-5; the match to TRBD1 covers 9 bases. The CDR3 extends over 15 amino acids. Germline CDR1 reads SGHNT; CDR2 reads YENEEA. The V gene end was trimmed by 4 bases and the J gene end by 5 bases; junction bases not matched to a gene: 8.

This clone was detected only a few times. The identical CDR3 is also encoded by other nucleotide sequences in the sample. The chain recombines TRBV12-3 or TRBV12-4 with TRBJ2-3, with D unresolved. The CDR3 totals 12 residues. V was trimmed by 3 bases and J by 6 bases, leaving 7 bases between them. This CDR3 is CASSFSRDTQYF. CDR3 sequence (DNA): TGTGCCAGCAGTTTCTCTCGGGATACGCAGTATTTT.

V gene TRBV3-1 (or the pseudogene TRBV3-2) combines with J gene TRBJ2-5; D ambiguous. Germline values: CDR1 LGHDT, CDR2 YNNKEL (reference sequence). CDR3 size: 14 residues. V lost 2 bases and J 2 bases, leaving 9 bases between the germline ends. The CDR3 bases are TGTGCCAGCAGCCAAAGTGGCAGGCAAGAGACCCAGTACTTC. Amino acid sequence: CASSQSGRQETQYF.

The rearrangement joins TRBV28 to TRBJ2-1; 9 bases match TRBD1. Trimming removed 4 bases from V and 2 bases from J; junction bases left unmatched: 6. This CDR3 contains 16 residues. The germline V gene has CDR1 MDHEN and CDR2 SYDVKM. The CDR3 spells CASSSYRGLTYNEQFF. The CDR3 DNA is TGTGCCAGCAGTTCCTACAGGGGGCTCACCTACAATGAGCAGTTCTTC.

This chain links TRBV7-2 with TRBJ1-2, with D maybe TRBD1 (6 bases). The ends were cut back, 1 base at V and 4 bases at J, with 13 bases in the middle. The germline V gene has CDR1 SGHTA and CDR2 FQGNSA. The CDR3 is 15 residues long. The CDR3 protein is CASSLVRAGVYGYTF. As DNA, the CDR3 is TGTGCCAGCAGCTTAGTAAGGGCAGGGGTCTATGGCTACACCTTC.

The chain couples TRBV5-1 to TRBJ2-1; 10 positions match TRBD2. Germline loops: CDR1 SGHRS, CDR2 YFSETQ. There are 17 residues in the CDR3. V lost 3 bases, J lost 0 bases, and 6 bases stayed unmatched. The CDR3: CASSWGPSGSSYNEQFF. CDR3 DNA sequence: TGCGCCAGCAGCTGGGGACCTAGCGGGAGCTCCTACAATGAGCAGTTCTTC.